The next 12 T cell receptor beta chains were all read from a single sample in a study of CD8+ T cells in alopecia areata. The authors extracted RNA and reverse transcribed it into cDNA as the sequencing template. This table comes from immunoSEQ multiplex PCR, and its TCRdb copy is limited to in-frame clones, with some not included. The sample yields approximately 180,000 clones, roughly 60% seen once. This specimen consisted of CD4+ T cells sorted from blood, obtained at week 0. The receptors were gathered from a human donor with alopecia areata.

This chain uses TRBV4-3 with TRBJ1-2, with no clear D. Germline CDR1 LGHNA, CDR2 YSLEER. The CDR3 is 15 residues long. V lost 0 bases, J lost 4 bases, and 12 bases lay in between. The CDR3 nucleotides read TGCGCCAGCAGCCAAGATTCCGGTCAGCCCTATGGCTACACCTTC. It is translated as CASSQDSGQPYGYTF.

The chain uses TRBV25-1 and TRBJ1-2, with D possibly being TRBD1 (6 bases). V was pared by 8 bases and J by 2 bases, with 15 bases between. The length of the CDR3 is 14 residues. Per germline, CDR1 MGHDK and CDR2 SYGVNS. CDR3 residues: CASSDSTKNYGYTF. As DNA, the CDR3 is TGTGCCAGCTCGGACAGCACCAAAAACTATGGCTACACCTTC.

The chain has TRBV11-3 and TRBJ2-7; the match to TRBD1 covers 9 bases. From germline, CDR1 is SGHNT and CDR2 YENEEA. CDR3 length: 13 residues. Trimming at V came to 5 bases and at J to 7 bases, leaving 6 bases not matched to a gene. CDR3 nucleotides: TGTGCCAGCAGCGGGGACAGGGTGGGTGAGCAGTACTTC. Residues: CASSGDRVGEQYF.

The chain has TRBV7-9 and TRBJ2-2; D unclear. CDR1 SEHNR and CDR2 FQNEAQ come from the germline V gene (reference sequence). V was trimmed by 3 bases and J by 2 bases, leaving 4 bases between them. CDR3 size: 13 residues. The CDR3 protein is CASSFSNTGELFF. The DNA for the CDR3 is TGTGCCAGCAGCTTCAGTAACACCGGGGAGCTGTTTTTT.

Written as DNA, the CDR3 is TGCGCCAGCAGCCAAACAGGGCTCTCTGGGGCCAACGTCCTGACTTTC. As protein: CASSQTGLSGANVLTF. The genes are TRBV5-1 and TRBJ2-6, with D possibly being TRBD1 (6 bases). Trimming left V 4 bases short and J 0 bases short, with 11 bases between. Germline V gene sequence: CDR1 SGHRS, CDR2 YFSETQ. CDR3 length: 16 amino acids. Based on the CDR3 plus reference TRBV5-1 and TRBJ2-6, the full variable domain is KAGVTQTPRYLIKTRGQQVTLSCSPISGHRSVSWYQQTPGQGLQFLFEYFSETQRNKGNFPGRFSGRQFSNSRSEMNVSTLELGDSALYLCASSQTGLSGANVLTFGAGSRLTVL.

A single count supports this clone. The chain joins TRBV5-6 to TRBJ2-2; D possibly matches TRBD1 or TRBD2 (5 bases each). The germline V and J ends were trimmed by 3 bases and 0 bases, with 9 bases remaining between them. The CDR3 has 15 residues. Germline lookup yields CDR1 SGHDT and CDR2 YYEEEE. The DNA of the CDR3 is TGTGCCAGCAGCTGGGAGACAGCGAACACCGGGGAGCTGTTTTTT. It encodes CASSWETANTGELFF.

This clone occurred many times. This chain uses TRBV19 with TRBJ1-5, with TRBD1 matching 8 bases. V was pared by 2 bases and J by 4 bases, with 13 bases of the junction left unmatched. CDR1 LNHDA and CDR2 SQIVND come from the germline V gene (reference sequence). CDR3 length: 18 residues. For the CDR3, the DNA is TGTGCCAGTAGTATACCCGCGCGGTTGAGACAGGGGAATCAGCCCCAGCATTTT. Translation gives CASSIPARLRQGNQPQHF.

The rearrangement links TRBV9 to TRBJ2-7, with D possibly TRBD1 on 7 matching bases. The germline gives CDR1 SGDLS, CDR2 YYNGEE. There are 15 residues in the CDR3. The V gene lost 3 bases and the J gene lost 5 bases, with 18 bases spanning the gap. Here the CDR3 reads CASSALTGAGNEQYF. In DNA, the CDR3 is TGTGCCAGCAGCGCACTTACAGGGGCGGGAAACGAGCAGTACTTC.

V gene TRBV7-2 combines with J gene TRBJ2-1, with 11 bases aligning to TRBD2. The CDR3 has 15 residues. Germline V CDR1 and CDR2: SGHTA, FQGNSA. The V and J ends lost 5 bases and 2 bases, in that order; junction bases with no gene match: 2. CDR3 residues: CASSVLAGAYNEQFF. Here the CDR3 DNA reads TGTGCCAGCAGCGTACTAGCGGGGGCCTACAATGAGCAGTTCTTC.

The V call is TRBV19, the J call TRBJ2-1, with 9 positions matching TRBD1. Looked up from germline, CDR1 is LNHDA and CDR2 is SQIVND (reference sequence). The length of the CDR3 is 15 residues. The V segment lost 3 bases and the J segment 7 bases; nucleotides outside the gene matches: 7. CDR3 sequence: CASSMDRGDWNEQFF. The DNA of the CDR3 is TGTGCCAGTAGTATGGACAGGGGAGATTGGAATGAGCAGTTCTTC.

V usage is TRBV5-6 and J usage is TRBJ2-5; tentative D call: TRBD2 (5 bases). This CDR3 is built from 15 residues. Germline CDR1 SGHDT, CDR2 YYEEEE. V gave up 2 bases and J gave up 3 bases, with 14 bases separating them. For the CDR3, the DNA is TGTGCCAGCAGCTTCCTCAGCGGTAGCAAAGAGACCCAGTACTTC. As protein: CASSFLSGSKETQYF.

This clone was observed a handful of times. V is TRBV7-2 and J is TRBJ2-7; D uncertain. Trimming left V 1 base short and J 3 bases short, with 13 bases between. This CDR3 has 15 amino acids. Germline V gene sequence: CDR1 SGHTA, CDR2 FQGNSA. CDR3 nucleotide sequence: TGTGCCAGCAGCTTAGAGGCACAGTCCCTCTACGAGCAGTACTTC. Its protein product is CASSLEAQSLYEQYF.